This T cell receptor beta chain comes out of a study of control samples from healthy donors and cancer patients. Per germline, CDR1 MNHEY and CDR2 SVGAGI. The germline V and J ends were trimmed by 6 bases and 3 bases, with 14 bases remaining between them. The CDR3 is 14 residues long. Some clones are missing from TCRdb's copy, which holds only in-frame ones; the method was immunoSEQ multiplex PCR. The profile shows some 140,000 clones, roughly 90% of them singletons. The receptor was derived from a man aged 25-40 years in good health. The chain couples TRBV6-5 to TRBJ1-1; D may be TRBD1 (5 bases). The sample was blood. CDR3 amino acids: CASSRYGTHTEAFF. The DNA of the CDR3 is TGTGCCAGCAGCCGTTACGGGACCCACACTGAAGCTTTCTTT.